This T cell receptor beta chain is from a study of CD8+ T cells in alopecia areata. Study information: The study gave treated patients oral tofacitinib at 5 to 10 mg twice daily. Study-wide results and caveats: Scalp clonality and expanded CD8+ clones among the top 100 were significantly decreased by tofacitinib.

The treatment denotes: oral pan-JAK inhibitor, 5-10 mg twice daily. Isolated RNA was reverse transcribed into cDNA used as the sequencing template. Clones were read by immunoSEQ multiplex PCR, and TCRdb kept only the in-frame ones, dropping some. The table shows 200,000 or so clones, with 55% to 75% occurring only once. Worth noting for this clone: The antigen is undetermined.

V shed 6 bases and J shed 0 bases, with 17 bases lying between them. Per the germline V gene, CDR1 is SQVTM and CDR2 is ANQGSEA. The CDR3 length is 15 residues. This chain uses TRBV29-1 with TRBJ1-1; D might be TRBD1 (5 bases). This material consisted of CD4+ T cells sorted from blood, taken at week 24, from a patient treated with tofacitinib. This TCR came from a human donor with alopecia areata. The CDR3 reads CSVGSPGRLNTEAFF. CDR3 coding DNA: TGCAGCGTAGGGTCTCCGGGACGGCTGAACACTGAAGCTTTCTTT.